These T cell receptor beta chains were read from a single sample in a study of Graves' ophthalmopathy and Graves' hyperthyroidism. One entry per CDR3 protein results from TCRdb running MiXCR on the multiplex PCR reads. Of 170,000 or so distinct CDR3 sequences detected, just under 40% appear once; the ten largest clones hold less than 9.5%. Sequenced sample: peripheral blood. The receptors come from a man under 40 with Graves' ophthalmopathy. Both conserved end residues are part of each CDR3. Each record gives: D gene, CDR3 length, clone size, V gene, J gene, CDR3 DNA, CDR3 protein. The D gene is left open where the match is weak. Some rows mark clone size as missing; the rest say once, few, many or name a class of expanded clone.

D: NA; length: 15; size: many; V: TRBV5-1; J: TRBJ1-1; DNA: TGCGCCAGCAGCTTGGGTCCCCGAATCAACACTGAAGCTTTCTTT; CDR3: CASSLGPRINTEAFF
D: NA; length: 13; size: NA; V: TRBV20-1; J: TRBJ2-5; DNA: TGCAGTGTTACGGACTCGCTCCCGGAGACCCAGTACTTC; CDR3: CSVTDSLPETQYF
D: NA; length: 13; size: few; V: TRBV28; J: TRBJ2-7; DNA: TGTGCCAGCAGAACCTCAGGGCTCCACGAGCAGTACTTC; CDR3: CASRTSGLHEQYF
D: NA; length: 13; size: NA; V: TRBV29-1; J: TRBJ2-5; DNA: TGCAGCGTTAGGCCCGGATCAGGGGAGACCCAGTACTTC; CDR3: CSVRPGSGETQYF
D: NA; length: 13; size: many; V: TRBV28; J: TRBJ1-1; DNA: TGTGCCAGCACCCGGGGATTAGGCACTGAAGCTTTCTTT; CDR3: CASTRGLGTEAFF
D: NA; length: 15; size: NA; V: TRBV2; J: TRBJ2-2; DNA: TGTGCCAGCTCTGTGGCGGGACCGAACACCGGGGAGCTGTTTTTT; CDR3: CASSVAGPNTGELFF
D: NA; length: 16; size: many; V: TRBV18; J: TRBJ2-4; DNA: TGTGCCAGCTCACCACCGGTGGGCCCGGCCAAAAACATTCAGTACTTC; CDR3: CASSPPVGPAKNIQYF
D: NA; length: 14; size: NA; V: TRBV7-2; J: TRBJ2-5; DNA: TGTGCCAGCAGCTTGGGTGTAGGAGCGGAGACCCAGTACTTC; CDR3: CASSLGVGAETQYF
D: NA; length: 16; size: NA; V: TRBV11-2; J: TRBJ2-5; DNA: TGTGCCAGCAGCTTAGGGTTTGGGCAACCCCAAGAGACCCAGTACTTC; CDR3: CASSLGFGQPQETQYF
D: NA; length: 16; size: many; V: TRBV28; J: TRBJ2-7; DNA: TGTGCCAGCAGTCTCAAACTCGGGCAGCGTTCCTACGAGCAGTACTTC; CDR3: CASSLKLGQRSYEQYF
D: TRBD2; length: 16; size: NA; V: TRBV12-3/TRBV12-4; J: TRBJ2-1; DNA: TGTGCCAGCAGCCCTAGGGGGATAGCGGGAGAAGGTGAGCAGTTCTTC; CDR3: CASSPRGIAGEGEQFF
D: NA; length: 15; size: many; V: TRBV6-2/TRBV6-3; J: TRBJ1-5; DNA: TGTGCCAGCAGTTACAACAGAAATAGCAATCAGCCCCAGCATTTT; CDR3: CASSYNRNSNQPQHF
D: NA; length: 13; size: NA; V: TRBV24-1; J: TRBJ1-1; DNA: TGTGCCACCAGTGATGCTTATAGGACTGAAGCTTTCTTT; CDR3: CATSDAYRTEAFF
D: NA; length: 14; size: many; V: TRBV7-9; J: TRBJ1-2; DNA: TGTGCCAGCAGGGCCTGGGATCCTAACTATGGCTACACCTTC; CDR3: CASRAWDPNYGYTF
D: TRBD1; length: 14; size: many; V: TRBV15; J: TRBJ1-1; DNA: TGTGCCACCAGGCCGGACAGGGGTGGAACTGAAGCTTTCTTT; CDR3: CATRPDRGGTEAFF
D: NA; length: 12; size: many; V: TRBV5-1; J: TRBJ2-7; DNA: TGCGCCAGCAGGAGGAACACCTACGAGCAGTACTTC; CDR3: CASRRNTYEQYF
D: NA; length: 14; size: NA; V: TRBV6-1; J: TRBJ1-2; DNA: TGTGCCAGCAGTGAAGGGATTCCTAACTATGGCTACACCTTC; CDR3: CASSEGIPNYGYTF
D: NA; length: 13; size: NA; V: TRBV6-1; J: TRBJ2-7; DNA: TGTGCCAGCAGTGAAACACTAAAATACGAGCAGTACTTC; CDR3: CASSETLKYEQYF
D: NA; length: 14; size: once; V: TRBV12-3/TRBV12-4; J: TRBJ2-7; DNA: TGTGCCAGCAGTCTAGTTTTGGGGATCGGCGAGCAGTACTTC; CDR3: CASSLVLGIGEQYF
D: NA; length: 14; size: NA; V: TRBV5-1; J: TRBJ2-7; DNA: TGCGCCAGCAGCCTCGTAGTTGCGGTCGACGAGCAGTACTTC; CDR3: CASSLVVAVDEQYF
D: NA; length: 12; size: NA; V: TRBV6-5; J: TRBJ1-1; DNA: TGTGCCAGCAGTTACTCGGCAGGTGAAGCTTTCTTT; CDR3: CASSYSAGEAFF
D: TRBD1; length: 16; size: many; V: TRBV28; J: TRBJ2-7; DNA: TGTGCCAGCAGTTCCCCGGCTAACAGGGGGACCTACGAGCAGTACTTC; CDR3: CASSSPANRGTYEQYF
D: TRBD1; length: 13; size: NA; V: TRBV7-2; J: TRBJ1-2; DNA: TGTGCCAGCAGCCCGTCGGACAGGGTCGGCTACACCTTC; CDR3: CASSPSDRVGYTF
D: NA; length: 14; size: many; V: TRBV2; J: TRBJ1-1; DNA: TGTGCCAGCTGTATAAGTGGTGGGGTCCCTGAAGCTTTCTTT; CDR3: CASCISGGVPEAFF
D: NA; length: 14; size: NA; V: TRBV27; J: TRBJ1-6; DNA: TGTGCCAGCAGCCTACAATATAATAATTCACCCCTCCACTTT; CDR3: CASSLQYNNSPLHF
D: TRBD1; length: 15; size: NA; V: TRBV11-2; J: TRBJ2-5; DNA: TGTGCCAGCAGTTTTCAACCGGACAGGGGTGAGACCCAGTACTTC; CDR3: CASSFQPDRGETQYF
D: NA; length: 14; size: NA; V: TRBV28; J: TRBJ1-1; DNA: TGTGCCAGCAGTGTTCAGGGAGGTGGCACTGAAGCTTTCTTT; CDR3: CASSVQGGGTEAFF
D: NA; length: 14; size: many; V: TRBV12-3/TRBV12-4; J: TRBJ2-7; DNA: TGTGCCAGCAGTTTAGGAGTAGCGGTCTACGAGCAGTACTTC; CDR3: CASSLGVAVYEQYF
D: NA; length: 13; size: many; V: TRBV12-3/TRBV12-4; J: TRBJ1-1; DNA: TGTGCCAGCAGGCCAGGGAGTGGAGCTGAAGCTTTCTTT; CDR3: CASRPGSGAEAFF
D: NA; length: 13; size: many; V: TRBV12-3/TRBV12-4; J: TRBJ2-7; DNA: TGTGCCAGCAGTTTGAGGGTTTCCTACGAGCAGTACTTC; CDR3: CASSLRVSYEQYF
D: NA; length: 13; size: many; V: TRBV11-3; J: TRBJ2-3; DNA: TGTGCCAGCAGCTCCGACACGACAGATACGCAGTATTTT; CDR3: CASSSDTTDTQYF
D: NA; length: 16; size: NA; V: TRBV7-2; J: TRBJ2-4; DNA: TGTGCCAGCAGCCCAGTAGCGGGCAGGGGCAAAAACATTCAGTACTTC; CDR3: CASSPVAGRGKNIQYF
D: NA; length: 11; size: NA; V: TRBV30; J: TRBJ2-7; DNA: TGTGCCTGGAGTGCGAACTACGAGCAGTACTTC; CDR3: CAWSANYEQYF
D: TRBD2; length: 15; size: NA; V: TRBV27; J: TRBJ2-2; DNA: TGTGCCAGCAGGCCGGGGGGGCGCGGAACCGGGGAGCTGTTTTTT; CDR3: CASRPGGRGTGELFF
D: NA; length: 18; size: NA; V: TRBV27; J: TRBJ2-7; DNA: TGTGCCAGCAGTTCGTTTAGTGCGGGATGGGGAAGCTCCTACGAGCAGTACTTC; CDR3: CASSSFSAGWGSSYEQYF
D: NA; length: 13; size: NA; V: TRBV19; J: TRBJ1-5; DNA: TGTGCCAGTAGTCAGCAAAAGGGTCAGCCCCAGCATTTT; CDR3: CASSQQKGQPQHF
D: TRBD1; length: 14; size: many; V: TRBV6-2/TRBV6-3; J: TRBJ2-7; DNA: TGTGCCAGCAGTTACGGACAGGGTGCCTACGAGCAGTACTTC; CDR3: CASSYGQGAYEQYF
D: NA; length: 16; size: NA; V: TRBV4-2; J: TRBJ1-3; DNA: TGTGCCAGCAGCCAAGATCAAGTGGGCTCTGGAAACACCATATATTTT; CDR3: CASSQDQVGSGNTIYF
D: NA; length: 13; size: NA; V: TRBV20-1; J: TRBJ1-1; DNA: TGCAGTGCTAGTTCCATTTTGAACACTGAAGCTTTCTTT; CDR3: CSASSILNTEAFF
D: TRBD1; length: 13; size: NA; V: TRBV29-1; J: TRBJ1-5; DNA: TGCAGCGTTGAAACAGGGGGCGATCAGCCCCAGCATTTT; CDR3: CSVETGGDQPQHF
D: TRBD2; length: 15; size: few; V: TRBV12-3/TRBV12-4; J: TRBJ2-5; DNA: TGTGCCAGCAGTATGACTAGCGGGTACCAAGAGACCCAGTACTTC; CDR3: CASSMTSGYQETQYF
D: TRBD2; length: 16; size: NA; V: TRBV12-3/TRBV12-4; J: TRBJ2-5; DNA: TGTGCCAGCACTACACTGGGACTAGCGGGAGTAGAGACCCAGTACTTC; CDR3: CASTTLGLAGVETQYF
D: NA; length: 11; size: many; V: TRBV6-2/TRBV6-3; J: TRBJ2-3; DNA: TGTGCCAGCAGGGTGATTGATACGCAGTATTTT; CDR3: CASRVIDTQYF
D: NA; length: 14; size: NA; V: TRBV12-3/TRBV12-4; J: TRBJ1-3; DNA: TGTGCCAGCAGCGGACGGAGCTCTGGAAACACCATATATTTT; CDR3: CASSGRSSGNTIYF
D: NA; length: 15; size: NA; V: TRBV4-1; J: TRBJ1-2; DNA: TGCGCCAGCAGCCAAGATCATTCGGTGTTGGGTGGCTACACCTTC; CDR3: CASSQDHSVLGGYTF
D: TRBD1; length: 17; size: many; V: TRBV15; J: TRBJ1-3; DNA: TGTGCCACCAGCAGCGACAGGGCAACTAACCCTGGAAACACCATATATTTT; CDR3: CATSSDRATNPGNTIYF
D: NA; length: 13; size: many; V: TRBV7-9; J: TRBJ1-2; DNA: TGTGCCAGCAGCTTCGGCGGCGAAGGGGGCTACACCTTC; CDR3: CASSFGGEGGYTF
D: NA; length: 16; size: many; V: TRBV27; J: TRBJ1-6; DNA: TGTGCCAGTATGGAGACTCTCGGTTCCTATAATTCACCCCTCCACTTT; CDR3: CASMETLGSYNSPLHF
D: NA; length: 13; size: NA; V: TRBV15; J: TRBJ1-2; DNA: TGTGCCACCAGCAGGGCCTCTAACTATGGCTACACCTTC; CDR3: CATSRASNYGYTF
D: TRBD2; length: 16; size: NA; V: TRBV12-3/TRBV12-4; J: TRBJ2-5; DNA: TGTGCCAGCAGTCCCGGGACTAGCGGAGAACAAGAGACCCAGTACTTC; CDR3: CASSPGTSGEQETQYF
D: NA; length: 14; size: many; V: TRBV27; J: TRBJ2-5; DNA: TGTGCCAGCAGTTTAAGGGCTGGGGAAGAGACCCAGTACTTC; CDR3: CASSLRAGEETQYF
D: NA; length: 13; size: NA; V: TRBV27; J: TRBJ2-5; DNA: TGTGCCAGCACGCCTCTCCCCGGGGAGACCCAGTACTTC; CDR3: CASTPLPGETQYF
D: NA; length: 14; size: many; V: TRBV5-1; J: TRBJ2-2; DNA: TGCGCCAGCAGCCCCGGACAGTTCGGCGGGGAGCTGTTTTTT; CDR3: CASSPGQFGGELFF
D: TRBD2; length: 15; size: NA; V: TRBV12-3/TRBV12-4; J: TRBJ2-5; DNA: TGTGCCAGCAGTTTGAGCGGGAGGGCCCGAGAGACCCAGTACTTC; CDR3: CASSLSGRARETQYF
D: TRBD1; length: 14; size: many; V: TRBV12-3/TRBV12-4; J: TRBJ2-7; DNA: TGTGCCAGCAGCCGAGACAGGGGTGTTTACGAGCAGTACTTC; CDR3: CASSRDRGVYEQYF
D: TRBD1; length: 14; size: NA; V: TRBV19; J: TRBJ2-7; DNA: TGTGCCAGTAGTGCCCACAGGGGGCGTTACGAGCAGTACTTC; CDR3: CASSAHRGRYEQYF
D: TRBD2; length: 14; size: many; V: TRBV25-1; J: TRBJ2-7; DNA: TGTGCCAGCAGTGAAACTAGCGGGGCCTACGAGCAGTACTTC; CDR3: CASSETSGAYEQYF
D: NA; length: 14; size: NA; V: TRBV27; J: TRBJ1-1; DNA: TGTGCCAGCAGTAACTACGGGGGTACCTCCGAAGCTTTCTTT; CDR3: CASSNYGGTSEAFF
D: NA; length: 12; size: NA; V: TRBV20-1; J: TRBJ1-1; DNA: TGCAGTGCCTCCCCCACGGTGGGGGATGCTTTCTTT; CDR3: CSASPTVGDAFF
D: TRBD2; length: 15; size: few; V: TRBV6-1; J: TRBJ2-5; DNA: TGTGCCAGCAGTCCCCGGGGGGGCGTCCAAGAGACCCAGTACTTC; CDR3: CASSPRGGVQETQYF